A selection of T cell receptor beta chains follows, all from one sample in a study of early stage breast cancer tumors. Sequenced by immunoSEQ multiplex PCR; TCRdb stores in-frame clones only, minus some. The sample shows some 48,000 clones, 83% of them seen only once. The sample comprised blood. The receptor set was obtained from a person between 45 and 65 years old with breast cancer. Each CDR3 is given with its conserved first and last residue. The D gene is left open where the match is weak. For some rows the clone size is stated as once, few or many, or as a class when expanded; others skip it.

TRBD2	TRBV4-1	TRBJ2-1	NA	CASSQDEASGSYNEQFF	TGCGCCAGCAGCCAAGATGAGGCTAGCGGCTCCTACAATGAGCAGTTCTTC
NA	TRBV18	TRBJ1-4	NA	CASSPRRVDEKLFF	TGTGCCAGCTCACCACGGCGGGTAGATGAAAAACTGTTTTTT
NA	TRBV5-1	TRBJ1-4	few	CASSLGPRGGNEKLFF	TGCGCCAGCAGCTTGGGTCCCAGGGGAGGAAATGAAAAACTGTTTTTT
NA	TRBV28	TRBJ1-4	NA	CASGNKGGGEKLFF	TGTGCCAGCGGGAACAAGGGAGGAGGGGAAAAACTGTTTTTT
NA	TRBV2	TRBJ2-5	once	CASSGLGKETQYF	TGTGCCAGCAGTGGACTTGGGAAAGAGACCCAGTACTTC
NA	TRBV6-5	TRBJ2-7	NA	CASSQDFRSSYEQYF	TGTGCCAGCAGCCAGGACTTCCGTAGCTCCTACGAGCAGTACTTC
NA	TRBV11-2	TRBJ1-3	NA	CASRKVGNTIYF	TGTGCCAGCCGTAAAGTCGGAAACACCATATATTTT
NA	TRBV9	TRBJ1-2	NA	CASSPTDGPYGYTF	TGTGCCAGCAGCCCGACGGACGGGCCATATGGCTACACCTTC
NA	TRBV10-1	TRBJ1-2	NA	CASSEYRDYGYTF	TGCGCCAGCAGTGAGTACAGGGACTATGGCTACACCTTC
TRBD1	TRBV4-3	TRBJ1-1	NA	CASSQDLWAGGNTEAFF	TGCGCCAGCAGCCAAGATCTCTGGGCAGGGGGGAACACTGAAGCTTTCTTT
NA	TRBV6-5	TRBJ1-1	NA	CASSRSYEGNTEAFF	TGTGCCAGCAGTAGAAGTTATGAGGGGAACACTGAAGCTTTCTTT
NA	TRBV18	TRBJ2-3	once	CASSPSTGGTDTQYF	TGTGCCAGCTCACCATCAACCGGGGGCACAGATACGCAGTATTTT
NA	TRBV18	TRBJ2-4	NA	CASSQDSNNIQYF	TGTGCCAGCTCCCAAGACAGTAACAACATTCAGTACTTC
NA	TRBV6-6	TRBJ1-1	few	CASSIRELNTEAFF	TGTGCCAGCAGTATCAGGGAACTAAACACTGAAGCTTTCTTT
NA	TRBV5-1	TRBJ2-1	NA	CASSLDTVYNEQFF	TGCGCCAGCAGCTTGGATACAGTCTATAATGAGCAGTTCTTC
NA	TRBV27	TRBJ2-7	NA	CASSPTSFSYEQYF	TGTGCCAGCAGTCCCACGTCCTTCTCCTACGAGCAGTACTTC
TRBD1	TRBV19	TRBJ2-3	NA	CASSIFDRVGTDTQYF	TGTGCCAGTAGTATTTTCGACAGGGTCGGCACAGATACGCAGTATTTT
NA	TRBV29-1	TRBJ1-2	NA	CSVPGQHYGYTF	TGCAGCGTTCCAGGACAGCACTATGGCTACACCTTC
TRBD1	TRBV4-3	TRBJ1-2	NA	CASSQVRGRTGDGYTF	TGCGCCAGCAGCCAAGTCAGAGGGAGGACAGGGGATGGCTACACCTTC
NA	TRBV7-9	TRBJ2-1	NA	CASKTGGDNEQFF	TGTGCCAGCAAGACAGGCGGGGACAATGAGCAGTTCTTC
TRBD2	TRBV4-1	TRBJ2-7	NA	CASSQDRNAGAEQYF	TGCGCCAGCAGCCAAGATCGCAACGCGGGAGCGGAGCAGTACTTC
TRBD1	TRBV29-1	TRBJ1-2	NA	CSVGGGSGYTF	TGCAGCGTTGGAGGGGGCTCTGGCTACACCTTC
TRBD1	TRBV5-1	TRBJ2-6	few	CASSYGTGGLAGANVLTF	TGCGCCAGCAGCTACGGGACAGGGGGATTAGCTGGGGCCAACGTCCTGACTTTC
NA	TRBV11-2	TRBJ1-1	NA	CASSLVGGRGTEAFF	TGTGCCAGCAGCTTAGTAGGAGGCAGGGGCACTGAAGCTTTCTTT
NA	TRBV7-9	TRBJ2-1	NA	CASSPDSVRLAEQFF	TGTGCCAGCAGCCCCGATTCTGTACGCCTGGCTGAGCAGTTCTTC
TRBD1	TRBV4-3	TRBJ1-6	NA	CASSPGDRAEIWDSYNSPLHF	TGCGCCAGCAGCCCGGGGGACAGGGCTGAAATATGGGACTCCTATAATTCACCCCTCCACTTT
NA	TRBV6-5	TRBJ1-2	NA	CASSPETGTDYGYTF	TGTGCCAGCAGTCCTGAGACTGGGACGGACTATGGCTACACCTTC
NA	TRBV6-1	TRBJ2-5	NA	CASSEFNRETQYF	TGTGCCAGCAGTGAATTTAACAGGGAGACCCAGTACTTC
NA	TRBV30	TRBJ2-1	NA	CAWSVYKEQFF	TGTGCCTGGAGTGTATATAAGGAGCAGTTCTTC
NA	TRBV9	TRBJ1-4	NA	CASSALSSATNEKLFF	TGTGCCAGCAGCGCCCTATCCAGTGCAACTAATGAAAAACTGTTTTTT
NA	TRBV9	TRBJ2-2	NA	CASSIRGSNTGELFF	TGTGCCAGCAGCATCAGGGGTTCAAACACCGGGGAGCTGTTTTTT
TRBD1	TRBV18	TRBJ2-3	few	CASLGQGQDTQYF	TGTGCCAGCCTGGGACAGGGCCAAGATACGCAGTATTTT
NA	TRBV7-2	TRBJ2-5	NA	CASTPGGLQETQYF	TGTGCCAGCACCCCTGGCGGACTCCAAGAGACCCAGTACTTC
NA	TRBV7-3	TRBJ1-2	NA	CASSPRRGGEWNYGYTF	TGTGCCAGCAGCCCCCGCCGGGGGGGCGAATGGAACTATGGCTACACCTTC
NA	TRBV2	TRBJ1-1	NA	CASSEGSEYYTEAFF	TGTGCCAGCAGCGAAGGATCCGAGTATTACACTGAAGCTTTCTTT
TRBD2	TRBV19	TRBJ2-5	once	CASSIQVSGIETQYF	TGTGCCAGTAGTATCCAGGTTAGCGGGATAGAGACCCAGTACTTC
NA	TRBV2	TRBJ2-7	few	CASTLVREQYF	TGTGCCAGCACACTGGTGAGGGAGCAGTACTTC
TRBD1	TRBV6-5	TRBJ2-5	NA	CASSSRPGQGAETQYF	TGTGCCAGCAGTTCCCGACCGGGACAGGGGGCAGAGACCCAGTACTTC
TRBD2	TRBV5-1	TRBJ2-2	NA	CASSSTGGADTGELFF	TGCGCCAGCAGCTCAACCGGGGGGGCGGACACCGGGGAGCTGTTTTTT
NA	TRBV21-1	TRBJ2-1	NA	CASSTHRDWEQFF	TGTGCCAGCAGCACCCACAGGGATTGGGAGCAGTTCTTC
NA	TRBV20-1	TRBJ2-5	NA	CSAIRETQYF	TGCAGTGCTATACGGGAGACCCAGTACTTC
NA	TRBV29-1	TRBJ2-5	once	CSVVGAEDLAETQYF	TGCAGCGTTGTGGGTGCAGAGGACTTGGCGGAGACCCAGTACTTC
NA	TRBV7-9	TRBJ2-3	NA	CASCMGRDTQYF	TGTGCCAGCTGTATGGGGAGAGATACGCAGTATTTT
TRBD2	TRBV11-2	TRBJ2-1	NA	CASSSILAGGRNEQFF	TGTGCCAGCAGCTCCATTCTCGCGGGAGGTAGGAATGAGCAGTTCTTC
NA	TRBV4-3	TRBJ2-1	NA	CASSQGGVYNEQFF	TGCGCCAGCAGCCAAGGCGGGGTCTACAATGAGCAGTTCTTC
NA	TRBV2	TRBJ1-2	NA	CASSETSTYGYTF	TGTGCCAGCAGTGAAACGTCTACCTATGGCTACACCTTC
TRBD1	TRBV28	TRBJ1-3	few	CASRQGGTGNTIYF	TGTGCCAGCAGACAGGGGGGCACTGGAAACACCATATATTTT
NA	TRBV5-1	TRBJ2-5	few	CASRVQLGQETQYF	TGCGCCAGCCGAGTCCAGCTAGGACAAGAGACCCAGTACTTC
NA	TRBV7-2	TRBJ2-7	NA	CASSLHTSTDTYEQYF	TGTGCCAGCAGCTTACATACCTCCACTGATACCTACGAGCAGTACTTC
NA	TRBV5-1	TRBJ1-4	NA	CASTLIGRPDEKLFF	TGCGCCAGCACCCTAATCGGACGCCCCGACGAAAAACTGTTTTTT
NA	TRBV7-2	TRBJ2-7	NA	CASSLINTAYYEQYF	TGTGCCAGCAGCTTAATTAACACAGCCTACTACGAGCAGTACTTC